These 29 T cell receptor beta chains were sequenced from one sample in a study of blood T cell repertoires in COVID-19. Some clones are missing from TCRdb's copy, which holds only in-frame ones; the method was immunoSEQ multiplex PCR. This sample carries 85,000 to 100,000 clones, 75% to 95% of them seen once, and the ten largest clones take 1.5% to 2%. The sequenced sample consisted of peripheral blood. These receptors all come from a man in his sixties with acute or convalescent COVID-19.

The rearrangement links TRBV2 to TRBJ1-5; D not certain. CDR3 length: 14 residues. Trimming left V 5 bases short and J 0 bases short, with 8 bases between. CDR1 and CDR2 from the germline V gene are SNHLY and FYNNEI. CDR3 bases: TGTGCCAGCAGTCAGACATTTAGCAATCAGCCCCAGCATTTT. This codes for CASSQTFSNQPQHF. Together with reference TRBV2 and TRBJ1-5, the CDR3 gives the full variable domain: EPEVTQTPSHQVTQMGQEVILRCVPISNHLYFYWYRQILGQKVEFLVSFYNNEISEKSEIFDDQFSVERPDGSNFTLKIRSTKLEDSAMYFCASSQTFSNQPQHFGDGTRLSIL.

V usage is TRBV28 and J usage is TRBJ1-2; D is uncertain. Between the trimmed V and J ends, which lost 1 base and 8 bases, there was a span of 14 bases. This CDR3 is 14 amino acids long. Germline-derived CDR1 and CDR2 are MDHEN and SYDVKM. The CDR3 DNA follows: TGTGCCAGCAGTTTATCTCTTGGGAGGCTGGGCTACACCTTC. It specifies CASSLSLGRLGYTF.

The rearrangement uses TRBV19 and TRBJ2-3; 7 nucleotides match TRBD2. The germline gives CDR1 LNHDA, CDR2 SQIVND (reference sequence). This CDR3 is built from 12 residues. Unmatched junction bases numbered 3, after V lost 9 bases and J lost 3 bases. As DNA, the CDR3 is TGTGCCAGCCGGGGGGAGACAGATACGCAGTATTTT. Translation gives CASRGETDTQYF. Full variable domain (outside the CDR3, taken from reference TRBV19 and TRBJ2-3): DGGITQSPKYLFRKEGQNVTLSCEQNLNHDAMYWYRQDPGQGLRLIYYSQIVNDFQKGDIAEGYSVSREKKESFPLTVTSAQKNPTAFYLCASRGETDTQYFGPGTRLTVL.

This clone was detected only once. The rearrangement uses TRBV5-5 and TRBJ1-2; 11 bases are shared with TRBD1. Looked up from germline, CDR1 is SGHKS and CDR2 is YYEKEE (reference sequence). The CDR3 is made up of 16 amino acids. Trimming took 4 bases from V and 8 from J; bases not matched to a gene: 13. The DNA for the CDR3 is TGTGCCAGCAGCCGCAACCGGGACAGGGGGATTGGAGGCTACACCTTC. Translating it yields CASSRNRDRGIGGYTF.

By share of the sample, this clone is medium-sized. This chain joins TRBV11-2 and TRBJ2-7; 10 bases agree with TRBD1. J was trimmed by 7 bases and V by 5 bases; bases with no gene match: 11. CDR1 and CDR2 (germline): SGHAT, FQNNGV. The CDR3 covers 15 residues. CDR3 nucleotide sequence: TGTGCCAGCAGCGTAGGACAGGGGGTATCGAGGGAGCAGTACGTC. Protein product: CASSVGQGVSREQYV.

The chain recombines TRBV3-1 (or the pseudogene TRBV3-2) with TRBJ2-3, with TRBD1 identical over 7 bases. This CDR3 region has 12 residues. Germline trimming cut 5 bases from V and 9 bases from J; bases unmatched to any gene: 5. Germline CDR1 reads LGHDT; CDR2 reads YNNKEL (reference sequence). CDR3 sequence: CASSTGEGTQYF. The CDR3 nucleotides read TGTGCCAGCAGCACAGGGGAAGGAACGCAGTATTTT.

In DNA, the CDR3 is TGTGCCAGCAGCCTGACTAGCGTGAGCTCCTACGAGCAGTACTTC. It specifies CASSLTSVSSYEQYF. V is TRBV7-2 and J is TRBJ2-7; the match to TRBD2 covers 8 bases. This CDR3 has 15 residues. V was clipped by 5 bases and J by 0 bases; unmatched bases: 6. CDR1 and CDR2 (germline): SGHTA, FQGNSA.

V gene TRBV5-1 combines with J gene TRBJ1-1; D ambiguous. Germline-derived CDR1 and CDR2 are SGHRS and YFSETQ. The CDR3 runs 15 residues. Trimming took off 4 bases at V and 0 bases at J, with 13 bases between the two ends. Here the CDR3 reads CASSLADTLNTEAFF. The DNA for the CDR3 is TGCGCCAGCAGCCTGGCCGACACCTTGAACACTGAAGCTTTCTTT.

V is TRBV4-2 and J is TRBJ2-3, with TRBD2 matching 7 bases. The V gene's germline CDR1 is LGHNA and CDR2 YNFKEQ. The junction had 13 bases not matched to a gene; V was cut back by 4 bases and J by 9 bases. The CDR3 runs to 15 residues. CDR3 DNA sequence: TGTGCCAGCAGCCCCTCAACTAAACTAGCGAACACGCAGTATTTT. This translates into CASSPSTKLANTQYF.

This clone was found a few times. The chain has TRBV6-5 and TRBJ1-5; possible D gene TRBD1, 5 bases. The length of the CDR3 is 14 residues. The germline V and J ends were trimmed by 2 bases and 2 bases, with 7 bases remaining between them. The germline V gene has CDR1 MNHEY and CDR2 SVGAGI. The CDR3 DNA follows: TGTGCCAGCAGTTACGCCAGGGGCAATCAGCCCCAGCATTTT. Translation gives CASSYARGNQPQHF.

The chain carries TRBV2 and TRBJ1-2; D is possibly TRBD1 (6 bases). In germline, CDR1 is SNHLY, CDR2 FYNNEI. This CDR3 is built from 12 residues. Trimming removed 8 bases from V and 7 bases from J, with 14 bases in between. CDR3 coding DNA: TGTGCCAGCCGTGGGGGCGCTATTGGCTACACCTTC. This gives the protein CASRGGAIGYTF.

V and J are TRBV14 and TRBJ2-5; 10 bases are a match to TRBD2. V trimming: 2 bases; J trimming: 6 bases; junction bases outside the gene matches: 6. The germline V gene has CDR1 SGHDN and CDR2 FVKESK. The CDR3 runs 15 residues. The CDR3 DNA is TGTGCCAGCAGCCAATTTAGCGGGGGGCCACAGACCCAGTACTTC. Encoded protein: CASSQFSGGPQTQYF.

The chain combines TRBV6-2 or TRBV6-3 with TRBJ1-3, with 7 bases lining up with TRBD1. The CDR3 is 18 residues long. Germline V gene data show CDR1 as MNHEY and CDR2 as SVGEGT. J was trimmed by 4 bases and V by 1 base; bases with no gene match: 13. As DNA, the CDR3 is TGTGCCAGCAGTTACTTGCCCGGGACAGTAAACGGAGGAAACACCATATATTTT. Its protein product is CASSYLPGTVNGGNTIYF.

The gene calls are TRBV7-2 and TRBJ1-1; D gene unclear. With 5 bases removed from V and 4 bases from J, the gap between germline ends came to 11 bases. The germline V gene encodes CDR1 SGHTA and CDR2 FQGNSA. The CDR3 has 13 residues. In DNA form, the CDR3 reads TGTGCCAGCAGCGATGGGGAGGGCACTGAAGCTTTCTTT. Translated, it gives CASSDGEGTEAFF.

CDR3 bases: TGTGCCAGCAGCCAGCCGGGGAGTGACACTGAAGCTTTCTTT. Amino acid sequence: CASSQPGSDTEAFF. The V and J genes are TRBV3-1 (or the pseudogene TRBV3-2) and TRBJ1-1, with no clear D. CDR3 size: 14 residues. Germline CDR1 LGHDT, CDR2 YNNKEL (reference sequence). Trimming pared 3 bases from V and 3 bases from J, leaving 11 bases between.

This chain connects TRBV5-6 to TRBJ1-1, with D maybe TRBD1 (6 bases). V dropped 0 bases and J dropped 4 bases, with 19 bases sitting between them. The CDR3 sequence is 17 residues long. Germline CDR1 SGHDT, CDR2 YYEEEE. The CDR3 sequence is CASSLGTTGFLSTEAFF. In DNA form, the CDR3 reads TGTGCCAGCAGCTTGGGAACTACAGGGTTTCTGAGCACTGAAGCTTTCTTT.

CDR3 sequence reads: CASSFHTGTGNSPLHF. In DNA, the CDR3 is TGTGCCAGCAGCTTCCATACCGGGACAGGGAATTCACCCCTCCACTTT. The chain joins TRBV14 to TRBJ1-6, with 9 bases identical to TRBD1. The CDR3 is made up of 16 amino acids. Germline CDR1 is SGHDN and CDR2 is FVKESK. V lost 5 bases and J lost 7; bases outside the gene matches: 9.

This clone was picked up one time. Written as DNA, the CDR3 is TGCGCCAGCAGTGAAGTAATCACAGCCACAGATACGCAGTATTTT. This translates into CASSEVITATDTQYF. The gene calls are TRBV10-1 and TRBJ2-3; D is unresolved. The CDR3 is 15 residues long. V lost 3 bases and J 2 bases, leaving 12 bases between the germline ends. Germline V gene sequence: CDR1 WNHNN, CDR2 SYGVQD (reference sequence).

The J gene is TRBJ1-2, the V gene TRBV19; D is ambiguous. With 3 bases removed from V and 4 bases from J, the gap between germline ends came to 6 bases. The CDR3 covers 12 residues. Germline CDR1 reads LNHDA; CDR2 reads SQIVND (reference sequence). CDR3 DNA sequence: TGTGCCAGTAGTATCCTGTCCTATGGCTACACCTTC. Translation: CASSILSYGYTF.

The V and J genes are TRBV5-4 and TRBJ1-6, with D perhaps matching TRBD1 (6 bases). Germline V CDR1 and CDR2: SGHNT, YYREEE (reference sequence). The CDR3 extends over 16 amino acids. V was pared by 2 bases and J by 6 bases, with 15 bases between. CDR3 in amino acids: CASSFLTGLANSPLHF. For the CDR3, the DNA is TGTGCCAGCAGCTTTCTAACAGGGTTGGCTAATTCACCCCTCCACTTT.

The rearrangement links TRBV30 to TRBJ1-2, with D possibly being TRBD1 (6 bases). The germline V and J ends were trimmed by 3 bases and 8 bases, with 10 bases remaining between them. CDR3 length equals 11 residues. CDR1 GTSNPN and CDR2 SVGIG come from the germline V gene (reference sequence). The CDR3 spells CAWSHREGYTF. The CDR3, as DNA: TGTGCCTGGAGCCACAGGGAAGGCTACACCTTC. The variable domain in full, completed from reference TRBV30 and TRBJ1-2, reads SQTIHQWPATLVQPVGSPLSLECTVEGTSNPNLYWYRQAAGRGLQLLFYSVGIGQISSEVPQNLSASRPQDRQFILSSKKLLLSDSGFYLCAWSHREGYTFGSGTRLTVV.

The chain carries TRBV29-1 and TRBJ1-4; TRBD1 might be the D (5 bases). In germline, CDR1 is SQVTM, CDR2 ANQGSEA. This CDR3 contains 11 residues. Trimming stripped 5 bases from V and 6 bases from J, with 7 bases between. CDR3 sequence (DNA): TGCAGCGTTATCAGGGATGAAAAACTGTTTTTT. Translation: CSVIRDEKLFF.

V is TRBV10-1 and J is TRBJ1-4, with D possibly matching TRBD1 (5 bases). CDR1 and CDR2 (germline): WNHNN, SYGVQD (reference sequence). The V end was cut by 4 bases, the J end by 3 bases, with 6 bases between. The CDR3 extends over 13 amino acids. The CDR3, as DNA: TGCGCCAGCAGTGGGACACCTAATGAAAAACTGTTTTTT. Residues: CASSGTPNEKLFF.

The rearrangement links TRBV6-5 to TRBJ1-1, with TRBD1 matching 8 bases. Germline V CDR1 and CDR2: MNHEY, SVGAGI. The CDR3 spans 13 residues. With V trimmed by 6 bases and J by 7 bases, 7 bases remained unmatched. The CDR3 spells CASRVQGASEAFF. The CDR3 DNA sequence: TGTGCCAGCAGAGTCCAGGGGGCGAGTGAAGCTTTCTTT.

The gene calls are TRBV4-1 and TRBJ1-1, with D unresolved. CDR1 and CDR2 (germline): MGHRA, YSYEKL. The CDR3 runs to 13 residues. V lost 0 bases and J 9 bases, leaving 11 bases between the germline ends. As DNA, the CDR3 is TGCGCCAGCAGCCAAGATAGGAGGTCTCAAGCTTTCTTT. Protein: CASSQDRRSQAFF.

This chain links TRBV4-1 with TRBJ1-1, with TRBD1 matching 7 bases. V shed 3 bases and J 4 bases; nucleotides not matched to a gene: 8. The CDR3 is 15 amino acids. Germline assignment: CDR1 MGHRA and CDR2 YSYEKL. The CDR3: CASSQGTAESTEAFF. In DNA form, the CDR3 reads TGCGCCAGCAGCCAGGGGACAGCCGAATCCACTGAAGCTTTCTTT.

The genes are TRBV3-1 (or the pseudogene TRBV3-2) and TRBJ1-2, with D perhaps matching TRBD1 (5 bases). In germline, CDR1 is LGHDT, CDR2 YNNKEL (reference sequence). The CDR3 consists of 14 residues. V was shortened by 5 bases and J by 4 bases, with 14 bases between the two germline ends. CDR3 sequence reads: CASSFPGVFYGYTF. The DNA for the CDR3 is TGTGCCAGCAGCTTTCCGGGGGTGTTCTATGGCTACACCTTC.

The J gene is TRBJ2-7, the V gene TRBV27; 7 bases agree with TRBD1. The CDR3 totals 14 residues. Germline values: CDR1 MNHEY, CDR2 SMNVEV (reference sequence). Trimming removed 4 bases from V and 6 bases from J; junction bases left unmatched: 9. DNA of the CDR3: TGTGCCAGCAGTTCATTTGACAGGGTAGGCGAGCAGTACTTC. This encodes CASSSFDRVGEQYF.

V gene TRBV5-1 combines with J gene TRBJ1-5; D gene ambiguous. This CDR3 spans 15 amino acids. CDR1 and CDR2 from the germline V gene are SGHRS and YFSETQ. Between the trimmed V and J ends, which lost 4 bases and 5 bases, there was a span of 16 bases. CDR3 bases: TGCGCCAGCAGCCCGAAAAGTCTGCGAGATCAGCCCCAGCATTTT. This gives the protein CASSPKSLRDQPQHF.